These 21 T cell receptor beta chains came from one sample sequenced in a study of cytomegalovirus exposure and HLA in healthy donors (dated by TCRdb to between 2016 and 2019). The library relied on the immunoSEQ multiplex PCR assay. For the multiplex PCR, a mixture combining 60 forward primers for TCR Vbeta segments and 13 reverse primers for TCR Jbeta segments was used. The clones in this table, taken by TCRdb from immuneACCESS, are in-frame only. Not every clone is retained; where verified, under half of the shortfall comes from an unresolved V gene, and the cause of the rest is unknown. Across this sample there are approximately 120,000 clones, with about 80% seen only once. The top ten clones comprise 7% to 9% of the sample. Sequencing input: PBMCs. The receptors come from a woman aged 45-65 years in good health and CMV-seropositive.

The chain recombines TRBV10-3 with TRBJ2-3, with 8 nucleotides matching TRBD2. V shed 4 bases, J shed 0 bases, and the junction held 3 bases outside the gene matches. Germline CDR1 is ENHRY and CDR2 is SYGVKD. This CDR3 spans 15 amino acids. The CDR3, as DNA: TGTGCCATCAGTGTTAGCGGGGCTAGCACAGATACGCAGTATTTT. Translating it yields CAISVSGASTDTQYF.

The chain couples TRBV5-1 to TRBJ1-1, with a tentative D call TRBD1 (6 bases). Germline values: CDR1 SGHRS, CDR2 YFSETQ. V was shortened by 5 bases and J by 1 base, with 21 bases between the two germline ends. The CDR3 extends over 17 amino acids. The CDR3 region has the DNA TGCGCCAGCAGAAGCCGGGACACTCGGCAAGGGAACACTGAAGCTTTCTTT. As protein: CASRSRDTRQGNTEAFF.

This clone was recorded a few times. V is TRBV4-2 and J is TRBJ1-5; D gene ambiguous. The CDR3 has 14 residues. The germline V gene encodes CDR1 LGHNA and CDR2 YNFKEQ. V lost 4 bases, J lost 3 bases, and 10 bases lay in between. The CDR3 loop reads CASSPALDNQPQHF. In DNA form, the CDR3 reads TGTGCCAGCAGCCCTGCACTAGACAATCAGCCCCAGCATTTT.

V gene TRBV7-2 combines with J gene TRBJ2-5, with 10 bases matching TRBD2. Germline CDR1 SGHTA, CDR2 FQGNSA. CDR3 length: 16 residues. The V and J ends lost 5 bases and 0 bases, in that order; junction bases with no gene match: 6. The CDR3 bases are TGTGCCAGCAGCCCAGGTAGCGGGGGGTACCAAGAGACCCAGTACTTC. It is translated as CASSPGSGGYQETQYF.

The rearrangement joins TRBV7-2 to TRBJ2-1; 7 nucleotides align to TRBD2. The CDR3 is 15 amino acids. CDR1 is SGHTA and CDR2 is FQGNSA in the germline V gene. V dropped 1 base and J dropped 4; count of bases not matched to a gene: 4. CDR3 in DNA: TGTGCCAGCAGCTTAGGTGCGGGAGCATACAATGAGCAGTTCTTC. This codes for CASSLGAGAYNEQFF.

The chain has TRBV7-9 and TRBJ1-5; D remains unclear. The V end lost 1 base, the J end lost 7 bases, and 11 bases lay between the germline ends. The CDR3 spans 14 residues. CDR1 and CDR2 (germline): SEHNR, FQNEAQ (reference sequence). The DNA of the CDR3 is TGTGCCAGCAGCTTAGGGGCAGGTGAACAGCCCCAGCATTTT. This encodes CASSLGAGEQPQHF.

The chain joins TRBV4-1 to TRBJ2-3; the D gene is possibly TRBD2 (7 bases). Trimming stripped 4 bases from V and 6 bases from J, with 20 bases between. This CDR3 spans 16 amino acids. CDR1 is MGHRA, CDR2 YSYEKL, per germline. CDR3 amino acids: CASSPIGGGPFDTQYF. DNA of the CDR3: TGCGCCAGCAGCCCCATTGGGGGGGGGCCGTTCGATACGCAGTATTTT.

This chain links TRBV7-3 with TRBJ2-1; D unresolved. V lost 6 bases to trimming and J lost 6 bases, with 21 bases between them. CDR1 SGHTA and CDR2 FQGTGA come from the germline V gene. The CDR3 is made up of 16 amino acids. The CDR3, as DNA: TGTGCCAGCAGTCCACGAGGCTCCCTTCCTGGCAATGAGCAGTTCTTC. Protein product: CASSPRGSLPGNEQFF.

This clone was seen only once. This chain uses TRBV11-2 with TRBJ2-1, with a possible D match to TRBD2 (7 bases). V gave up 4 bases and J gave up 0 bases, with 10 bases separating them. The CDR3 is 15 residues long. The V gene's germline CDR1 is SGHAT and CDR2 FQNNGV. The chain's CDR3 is CASSSRGGSYNEQFF. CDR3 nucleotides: TGTGCCAGCAGCTCGAGGGGGGGCTCCTACAATGAGCAGTTCTTC.

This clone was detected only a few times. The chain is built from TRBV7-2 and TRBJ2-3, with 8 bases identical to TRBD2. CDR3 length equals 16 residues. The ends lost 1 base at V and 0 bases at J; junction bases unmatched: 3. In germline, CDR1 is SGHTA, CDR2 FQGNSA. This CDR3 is CASSLGAGASTDTQYF. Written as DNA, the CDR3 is TGTGCCAGCAGCTTAGGAGCGGGGGCCAGCACAGATACGCAGTATTTT.

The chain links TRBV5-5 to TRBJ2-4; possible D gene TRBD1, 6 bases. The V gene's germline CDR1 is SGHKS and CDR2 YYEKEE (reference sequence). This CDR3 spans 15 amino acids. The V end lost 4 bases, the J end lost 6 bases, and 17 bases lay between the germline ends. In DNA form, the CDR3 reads TGTGCCAGCAGCCCAGGGGATTTGAGTCTAAACATTCAGTACTTC. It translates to CASSPGDLSLNIQYF.

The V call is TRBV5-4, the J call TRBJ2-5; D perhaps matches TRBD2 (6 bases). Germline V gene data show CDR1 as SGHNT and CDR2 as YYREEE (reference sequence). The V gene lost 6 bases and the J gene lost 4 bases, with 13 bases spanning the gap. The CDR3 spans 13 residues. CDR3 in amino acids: CASTRDFGETQYF. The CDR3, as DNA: TGTGCCAGCACTCGGGACTTTGGAGAGACCCAGTACTTC.

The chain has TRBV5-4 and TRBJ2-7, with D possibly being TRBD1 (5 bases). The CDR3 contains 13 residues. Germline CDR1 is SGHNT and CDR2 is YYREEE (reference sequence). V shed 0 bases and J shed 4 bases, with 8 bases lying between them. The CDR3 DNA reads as TGTGCCAGCAGCTTGGAGACAGAGTACGAGCAGTACTTC. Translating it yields CASSLETEYEQYF.

CDR3 nucleotides: TGTGCCAGCAGCTTAGTCCCGGACAGTTATCAGCCCCAGCATTTT. Residues: CASSLVPDSYQPQHF. The chain joins TRBV7-2 to TRBJ1-5, with D perhaps matching TRBD1 (6 bases). Trimming removed 1 base from V and 5 bases from J, with 12 bases in between. The CDR3 spans 15 residues. Germline V gene sequence: CDR1 SGHTA, CDR2 FQGNSA.

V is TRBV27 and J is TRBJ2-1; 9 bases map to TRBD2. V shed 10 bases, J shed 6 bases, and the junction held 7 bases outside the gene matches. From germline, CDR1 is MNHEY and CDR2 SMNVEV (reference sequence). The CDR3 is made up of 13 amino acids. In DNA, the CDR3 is TGTGCCACCGGACTAGCGCCGACCAATGAGCAGTTCTTC. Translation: CATGLAPTNEQFF.

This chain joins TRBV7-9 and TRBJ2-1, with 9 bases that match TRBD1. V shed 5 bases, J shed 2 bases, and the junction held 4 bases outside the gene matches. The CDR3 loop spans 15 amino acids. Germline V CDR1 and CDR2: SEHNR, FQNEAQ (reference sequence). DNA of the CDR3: TGTGCCAGCAGCCTCGGACAGGGGCCCTACAATGAGCAGTTCTTC. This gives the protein CASSLGQGPYNEQFF.

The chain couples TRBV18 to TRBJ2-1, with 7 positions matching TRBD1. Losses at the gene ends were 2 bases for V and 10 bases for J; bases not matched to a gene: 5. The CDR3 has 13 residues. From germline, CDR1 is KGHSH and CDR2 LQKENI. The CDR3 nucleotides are TGTGCCAGCTCACCAAGACAGGGAAACGAGCAGTTCTTC. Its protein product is CASSPRQGNEQFF.

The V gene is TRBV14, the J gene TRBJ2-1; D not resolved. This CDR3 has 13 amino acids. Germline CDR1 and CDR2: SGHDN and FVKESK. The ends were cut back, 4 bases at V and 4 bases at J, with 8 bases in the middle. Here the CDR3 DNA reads TGTGCCAGCAGCCTGGCTAGGTACAATGAGCAGTTCTTC. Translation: CASSLARYNEQFF.

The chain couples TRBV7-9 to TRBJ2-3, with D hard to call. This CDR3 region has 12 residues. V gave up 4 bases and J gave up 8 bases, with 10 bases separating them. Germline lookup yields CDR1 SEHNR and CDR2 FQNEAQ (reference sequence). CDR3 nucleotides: TGTGCCAGCAGCTCTATTCACGGTACGCAGTATTTT. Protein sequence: CASSSIHGTQYF.

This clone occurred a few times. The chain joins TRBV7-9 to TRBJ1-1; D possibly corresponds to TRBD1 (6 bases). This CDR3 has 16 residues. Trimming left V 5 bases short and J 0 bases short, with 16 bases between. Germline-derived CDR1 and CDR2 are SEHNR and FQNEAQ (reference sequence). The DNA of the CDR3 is TGTGCCAGCAGCCCCCAGGCAGGGGCCTTGAACACTGAAGCTTTCTTT. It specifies CASSPQAGALNTEAFF. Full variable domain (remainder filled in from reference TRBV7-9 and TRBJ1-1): DTGVSQNPRHKITKRGQNVTFRCDPISEHNRLYWYRQTLGQGPEFLTYFQNEAQLEKSRLLSDRFSAERPKGSFSTLEIQRTEQGDSAMYLCASSPQAGALNTEAFFGQGTRLTVV.

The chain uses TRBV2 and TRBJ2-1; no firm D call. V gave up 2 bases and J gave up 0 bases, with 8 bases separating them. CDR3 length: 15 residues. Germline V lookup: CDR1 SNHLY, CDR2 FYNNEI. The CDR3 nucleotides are TGTGCCAGCAGTGAAAGCTACAGCTCCTACAATGAGCAGTTCTTC. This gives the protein CASSESYSSYNEQFF.